These T cell receptor beta chains were read from a single sample in a study of T cell repertoires in ileal Crohn's disease. Produced via immunoSEQ multiplex PCR; TCRdb's table is partial and in-frame only. The table includes under 6,500 clones, approximately 80% detected once. Sequenced: ileal tissue. Every receptor here comes from an adult with Crohn's disease. Each CDR3 is given with its conserved first and last residue. Each record gives: D gene, clone size, V gene, CDR3 length, J gene, CDR3 protein, CDR3 DNA. The D gene is left open where the match is weak. Clone sizes are given selectively: once, few, many, or a class where the clone is expanded.

d_call: TRBD2; clone_size: .; v_call: TRBV15; cdr3_length: 14; j_call: TRBJ2-7; cdr3_aa: CATSRPSGIHEQYF; cdr3_nt: TGTGCCACCAGCAGGCCTAGCGGGATCCACGAGCAGTACTTC
d_call: TRBD1; clone_size: .; v_call: TRBV9; cdr3_length: 16; j_call: TRBJ2-3; cdr3_aa: CASSIFTGTGADTQYF; cdr3_nt: TGTGCCAGCAGCATTTTTACCGGGACAGGGGCAGATACGCAGTATTTT
d_call: .; clone_size: .; v_call: TRBV7-3; cdr3_length: 15; j_call: TRBJ2-1; cdr3_aa: CASSLRGPSPHEQFF; cdr3_nt: TGTGCCAGCAGCTTACGAGGGCCTTCCCCCCATGAGCAGTTCTTC
d_call: TRBD1; clone_size: once; v_call: TRBV19; cdr3_length: 15; j_call: TRBJ2-7; cdr3_aa: CASSIIGTGIREQYF; cdr3_nt: TGTGCCAGTAGTATTATCGGGACAGGGATCCGCGAGCAGTACTTC
d_call: TRBD2; clone_size: .; v_call: TRBV6-5; cdr3_length: 13; j_call: TRBJ2-2; cdr3_aa: CASTALAGGELFF; cdr3_nt: TGTGCCAGCACGGCACTAGCGGGAGGGGAGCTGTTTTTT
d_call: TRBD1; clone_size: .; v_call: TRBV18; cdr3_length: 13; j_call: TRBJ1-5; cdr3_aa: CASSPTGSEPQHF; cdr3_nt: TGTGCCAGCTCACCGACAGGGTCAGAGCCCCAGCATTTT
d_call: TRBD1; clone_size: once; v_call: TRBV29-1; cdr3_length: 13; j_call: TRBJ1-5; cdr3_aa: CSARTGGNQPQHF; cdr3_nt: TGCAGCGCAAGGACAGGGGGCAATCAGCCCCAGCATTTT
d_call: TRBD2; clone_size: .; v_call: TRBV6-1; cdr3_length: 15; j_call: TRBJ2-5; cdr3_aa: CASGRGGDTSETQYF; cdr3_nt: TGTGCCAGCGGGCGTGGGGGGGATACGAGCGAGACCCAGTACTTC
d_call: .; clone_size: .; v_call: TRBV6-4; cdr3_length: 14; j_call: TRBJ2-7; cdr3_aa: CATILGLNSYEQYF; cdr3_nt: TGTGCCACAATTCTGGGGCTAAACTCCTACGAGCAGTACTTC
d_call: .; clone_size: .; v_call: TRBV5-4; cdr3_length: 13; j_call: TRBJ1-1; cdr3_aa: CASSSVVNTEAFF; cdr3_nt: TGTGCCAGCAGTAGCGTAGTGAACACTGAAGCTTTCTTT
d_call: .; clone_size: .; v_call: TRBV29-1; cdr3_length: 13; j_call: TRBJ1-2; cdr3_aa: CSVEVGLLEGYTF; cdr3_nt: TGCAGCGTTGAAGTCGGCCTTCTGGAGGGGTACACCTTC
d_call: .; clone_size: .; v_call: TRBV5-1; cdr3_length: 17; j_call: TRBJ2-7; cdr3_aa: CASSLGLGGGGTYEQYF; cdr3_nt: TGCGCCAGCAGCTTGGGGTTGGGGGGGGGCGGCACCTACGAGCAGTACTTC
d_call: .; clone_size: .; v_call: TRBV6-4; cdr3_length: 11; j_call: TRBJ1-1; cdr3_aa: CASRQGSEAFF; cdr3_nt: TGTGCCAGCAGGCAGGGGTCTGAAGCTTTCTTT
d_call: .; clone_size: .; v_call: TRBV7-8; cdr3_length: 13; j_call: TRBJ1-5; cdr3_aa: CASSIYRNQPQHF; cdr3_nt: TGTGCCAGCAGCATATACAGAAATCAGCCCCAGCATTTT
d_call: TRBD1; clone_size: .; v_call: TRBV7-9; cdr3_length: 16; j_call: TRBJ1-2; cdr3_aa: CASSTRLGGASYGYTF; cdr3_nt: TGTGCCAGCAGCACCCGGTTAGGGGGCGCAAGCTATGGCTACACCTTC
d_call: TRBD2; clone_size: .; v_call: TRBV7-9; cdr3_length: 16; j_call: TRBJ2-7; cdr3_aa: CASSSLSGGNPYEQYF; cdr3_nt: TGTGCCAGCAGCTCCCTTAGCGGGGGGAATCCCTACGAGCAGTACTTC
d_call: .; clone_size: few; v_call: TRBV5-6; cdr3_length: 15; j_call: TRBJ1-3; cdr3_aa: CASSLGLYSGNTIYF; cdr3_nt: TGTGCCAGCAGCTTGGGCCTATACTCTGGAAACACCATATATTTT
d_call: .; clone_size: .; v_call: TRBV30; cdr3_length: 12; j_call: TRBJ1-4; cdr3_aa: CAWSYLREKLFF; cdr3_nt: TGTGCCTGGAGCTACCTCCGGGAAAAACTGTTTTTT
d_call: TRBD1; clone_size: .; v_call: TRBV4-1; cdr3_length: 16; j_call: TRBJ1-3; cdr3_aa: CASSRSGTGPGNTIYF; cdr3_nt: TGCGCCAGCAGCCGATCCGGGACAGGGCCTGGAAACACCATATATTTT
d_call: TRBD1; clone_size: .; v_call: TRBV13; cdr3_length: 15; j_call: TRBJ2-3; cdr3_aa: CASSFRDRTTDTQYF; cdr3_nt: TGTGCCAGCAGCTTCCGGGACAGGACCACAGATACGCAGTATTTT
d_call: TRBD1; clone_size: .; v_call: TRBV7-6; cdr3_length: 20; j_call: TRBJ2-7; cdr3_aa: CASSGTRTGGVMGLSSEQYF; cdr3_nt: TGTGCCAGCAGCGGAACTAGGACAGGGGGCGTCATGGGGCTCTCGTCCGAGCAGTACTTC
d_call: TRBD1; clone_size: .; v_call: TRBV7-2; cdr3_length: 15; j_call: TRBJ2-3; cdr3_aa: CASSRQGGPPDTQYF; cdr3_nt: TGTGCCAGCAGCCGACAGGGGGGGCCGCCAGATACGCAGTATTTT
d_call: .; clone_size: .; v_call: TRBV19; cdr3_length: 14; j_call: TRBJ1-2; cdr3_aa: CASSTQSDIYGYTF; cdr3_nt: TGTGCCAGTAGTACCCAATCCGACATCTATGGCTACACCTTC
d_call: .; clone_size: .; v_call: TRBV28; cdr3_length: 15; j_call: TRBJ2-3; cdr3_aa: CASISFSGATDTQYF; cdr3_nt: TGTGCCAGCATCTCTTTTTCAGGGGCCACAGATACGCAGTATTTT
d_call: TRBD1; clone_size: once; v_call: TRBV14; cdr3_length: 16; j_call: TRBJ1-2; cdr3_aa: CASSQRTGGRGYGYTF; cdr3_nt: TGTGCCAGCAGCCAAAGGACAGGGGGCCGAGGGTATGGCTACACCTTC
d_call: .; clone_size: once; v_call: TRBV7-9; cdr3_length: 13; j_call: TRBJ1-2; cdr3_aa: CASSPDINYGYTF; cdr3_nt: TGTGCCAGCAGCCCCGACATTAACTATGGCTACACCTTC
d_call: .; clone_size: .; v_call: TRBV11-2; cdr3_length: 13; j_call: TRBJ1-1; cdr3_aa: CASSNGENTEAFF; cdr3_nt: TGTGCCAGCAGCAACGGGGAGAACACTGAAGCTTTCTTT
d_call: .; clone_size: few; v_call: TRBV7-8; cdr3_length: 13; j_call: TRBJ1-2; cdr3_aa: CASSSLTGDGYTF; cdr3_nt: TGTGCCAGCAGCTCACTGACGGGGGACGGCTACACCTTC
d_call: .; clone_size: .; v_call: TRBV27; cdr3_length: 15; j_call: TRBJ2-3; cdr3_aa: CASSLDPGVADTQYF; cdr3_nt: TGTGCCAGCAGTTTAGACCCGGGAGTTGCAGATACGCAGTATTTT
d_call: TRBD1; clone_size: once; v_call: TRBV6-6; cdr3_length: 15; j_call: TRBJ1-2; cdr3_aa: CASSYALSQGEGYTF; cdr3_nt: TGTGCCAGCAGTTACGCCCTATCACAGGGGGAGGGCTACACCTTC
d_call: TRBD1; clone_size: once; v_call: TRBV28; cdr3_length: 15; j_call: TRBJ1-2; cdr3_aa: CASSLPGQGRDGYTF; cdr3_nt: TGTGCCAGCAGTTTACCGGGACAGGGGAGGGATGGCTACACCTTC
d_call: TRBD1; clone_size: .; v_call: TRBV2; cdr3_length: 16; j_call: TRBJ1-2; cdr3_aa: CASRRGPGQGSYGYTF; cdr3_nt: TGTGCCAGCAGGAGGGGACCGGGACAGGGGAGCTATGGCTACACCTTC
d_call: .; clone_size: .; v_call: TRBV5-1; cdr3_length: 15; j_call: TRBJ2-7; cdr3_aa: CASSSQLRGDHEQYF; cdr3_nt: TGCGCCAGCAGCTCCCAGTTACGGGGAGACCACGAGCAGTACTTC
d_call: TRBD1; clone_size: .; v_call: TRBV6-5; cdr3_length: 14; j_call: TRBJ2-2; cdr3_aa: CASSYRDRSGELFF; cdr3_nt: TGTGCCAGCAGTTACCGGGACAGATCCGGGGAGCTGTTTTTT
d_call: TRBD2; clone_size: .; v_call: TRBV30; cdr3_length: 15; j_call: TRBJ2-7; cdr3_aa: CAWSPGGAHSYEQYF; cdr3_nt: TGTGCCTGGAGTCCCGGGGGGGCCCACTCCTACGAGCAGTACTTC
d_call: .; clone_size: .; v_call: TRBV7-6; cdr3_length: 15; j_call: TRBJ1-5; cdr3_aa: CASSLVAGSNQPQHF; cdr3_nt: TGTGCCAGCAGCTTAGTAGCGGGGAGCAATCAGCCCCAGCATTTT
d_call: TRBD2; clone_size: .; v_call: TRBV5-4; cdr3_length: 20; j_call: TRBJ2-3; cdr3_aa: CASSLGVVGLVALSTDTQYF; cdr3_nt: TGTGCCAGCAGCTTAGGGGTGGTCGGACTAGTGGCCCTAAGCACAGATACGCAGTATTTT
d_call: TRBD1; clone_size: .; v_call: TRBV11-3; cdr3_length: 15; j_call: TRBJ2-1; cdr3_aa: CASSLSWTGAHEQFF; cdr3_nt: TGTGCCAGCAGCTTATCCTGGACAGGGGCCCATGAGCAGTTCTTC
d_call: .; clone_size: .; v_call: TRBV21-1; cdr3_length: 11; j_call: TRBJ1-1; cdr3_aa: CAIHKNTEAFF; cdr3_nt: TGTGCCATCCACAAGAACACTGAAGCTTTCTTT
d_call: .; clone_size: few; v_call: TRBV16; cdr3_length: 14; j_call: TRBJ1-1; cdr3_aa: CASSQHRVNTEAFF; cdr3_nt: TGTGCCAGCAGCCAACACAGGGTCAACACTGAAGCTTTCTTT
d_call: .; clone_size: .; v_call: TRBV11-1; cdr3_length: 13; j_call: TRBJ2-7; cdr3_aa: CASSTILSYEQYF; cdr3_nt: TGTGCCAGCAGTACAATCTTATCCTACGAGCAGTACTTC
d_call: .; clone_size: once; v_call: TRBV6-5; cdr3_length: 12; j_call: TRBJ2-2; cdr3_aa: CASHKLTGELFF; cdr3_nt: TGTGCCAGCCACAAACTAACCGGGGAGCTGTTTTTT
d_call: .; clone_size: .; v_call: TRBV7-9; cdr3_length: 15; j_call: TRBJ2-2; cdr3_aa: CASRLGGPNTGELFF; cdr3_nt: TGTGCCAGCCGTTTAGGGGGGCCGAACACCGGGGAGCTGTTTTTT
d_call: TRBD2; clone_size: large; v_call: TRBV6-4; cdr3_length: 15; j_call: TRBJ2-1; cdr3_aa: CASSDLAGGDNEQFF; cdr3_nt: TGTGCCAGCAGTGACTTGGCGGGGGGGGACAATGAGCAGTTCTTC
d_call: TRBD2; clone_size: .; v_call: TRBV11-2; cdr3_length: 15; j_call: TRBJ2-2; cdr3_aa: CASSPSGGRAGELFF; cdr3_nt: TGTGCCAGCAGCCCAAGCGGGGGGAGGGCCGGGGAGCTGTTTTTT
d_call: .; clone_size: .; v_call: TRBV27; cdr3_length: 12; j_call: TRBJ2-7; cdr3_aa: CASGQSYYEQYF; cdr3_nt: TGTGCCAGCGGACAGTCGTACTACGAGCAGTACTTC
d_call: .; clone_size: .; v_call: TRBV6-6; cdr3_length: 13; j_call: TRBJ1-5; cdr3_aa: CASMRNSNQPQHF; cdr3_nt: TGTGCCAGCATGCGGAATAGCAATCAGCCCCAGCATTTT
d_call: TRBD1; clone_size: once; v_call: TRBV5-4; cdr3_length: 15; j_call: TRBJ2-7; cdr3_aa: CASSAPGQGALEQYF; cdr3_nt: TGTGCCAGCAGCGCGCCGGGACAGGGGGCGCTTGAGCAGTACTTC
d_call: .; clone_size: .; v_call: TRBV6-5; cdr3_length: 14; j_call: TRBJ2-1; cdr3_aa: CASSYRLAKSPQFF; cdr3_nt: TGTGCCAGCAGTTACAGGCTAGCTAAAAGTCCGCAGTTCTTC
d_call: TRBD2; clone_size: .; v_call: TRBV4-1; cdr3_length: 15; j_call: TRBJ2-7; cdr3_aa: CASSQAFGGDLEQYF; cdr3_nt: TGCGCCAGCAGCCAAGCCTTCGGGGGGGACCTGGAGCAGTACTTC
d_call: TRBD1; clone_size: .; v_call: TRBV4-2; cdr3_length: 16; j_call: TRBJ2-7; cdr3_aa: CASSQDLVDRDYEQYF; cdr3_nt: TGTGCCAGCAGCCAAGATTTAGTAGACAGGGACTACGAGCAGTACTTC
d_call: .; clone_size: .; v_call: TRBV29-1; cdr3_length: 13; j_call: TRBJ2-2; cdr3_aa: CSVEQGNTGELFF; cdr3_nt: TGCAGCGTTGAACAGGGTAACACCGGGGAGCTGTTTTTT
d_call: TRBD2; clone_size: .; v_call: TRBV7-3; cdr3_length: 15; j_call: TRBJ2-7; cdr3_aa: CASSLGAGGAYEQYF; cdr3_nt: TGTGCCAGCAGCTTAGGGGCGGGGGGGGCCTACGAGCAGTACTTC